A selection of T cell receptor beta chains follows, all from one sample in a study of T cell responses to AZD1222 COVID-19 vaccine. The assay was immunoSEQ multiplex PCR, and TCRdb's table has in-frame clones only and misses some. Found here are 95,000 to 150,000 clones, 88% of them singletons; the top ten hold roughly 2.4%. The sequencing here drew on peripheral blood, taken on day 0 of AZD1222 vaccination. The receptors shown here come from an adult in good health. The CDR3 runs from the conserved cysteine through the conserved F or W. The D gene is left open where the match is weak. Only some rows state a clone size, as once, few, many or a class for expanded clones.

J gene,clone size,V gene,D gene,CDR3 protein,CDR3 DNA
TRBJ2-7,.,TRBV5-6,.,CASSLVRQGPRTYEQYF,TGTGCCAGCAGCTTGGTTCGCCAGGGCCCGAGGACCTACGAGCAGTACTTC
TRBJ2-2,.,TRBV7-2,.,CASSVRSSTTGELFF,TGTGCCAGCAGCGTCCGTTCGAGCACCACCGGGGAGCTGTTTTTT
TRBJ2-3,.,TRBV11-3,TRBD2,CASSSRGSGGTDTQYF,TGTGCCAGCAGCTCCCGGGGTAGCGGGGGCACAGATACGCAGTATTTT
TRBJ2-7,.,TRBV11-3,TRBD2,CASSPGGQAPTYEQYF,TGTGCCAGCTCCCCGGGGGGGCAGGCGCCAACATACGAGCAGTACTTC
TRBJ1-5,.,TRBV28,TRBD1,CASSQHRGQGNQPQHF,TGTGCCAGCAGTCAACACCGCGGACAGGGAAATCAGCCCCAGCATTTT
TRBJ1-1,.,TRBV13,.,CASSRTVNTEAFF,TGTGCCAGCAGCCGAACAGTGAACACTGAAGCTTTCTTT
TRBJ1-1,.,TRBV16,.,CASSQSRGLNTEAFF,TGTGCCAGCAGCCAATCGAGGGGCCTGAACACTGAAGCTTTCTTT
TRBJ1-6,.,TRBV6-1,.,CASSERAGGTDSPLHF,TGTGCCAGCAGTGAAAGAGCAGGAGGGACCGACTCACCCCTCCACTTT
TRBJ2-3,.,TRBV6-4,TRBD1,CASSRQGSSTDTQYF,TGTGCCAGCAGCCGACAGGGGAGTAGCACAGATACGCAGTATTTT
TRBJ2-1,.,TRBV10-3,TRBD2,CAISESASGYPYNEQFF,TGTGCCATCAGTGAGTCTGCTAGCGGGTACCCCTACAATGAGCAGTTCTTC
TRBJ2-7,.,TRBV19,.,CASSITKNPYEQYF,TGTGCCAGTAGTATAACGAAGAATCCCTACGAGCAGTACTTC
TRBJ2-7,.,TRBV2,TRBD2,CASSRLAGGVLGGEQYF,TGTGCCAGCAGTCGACTAGCGGGAGGCGTTTTGGGTGGCGAGCAGTACTTC
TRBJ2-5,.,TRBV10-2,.,CASSDMLQTQYF,TGCGCCAGCAGTGATATGCTTCAGACCCAGTACTTC
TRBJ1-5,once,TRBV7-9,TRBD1,CASGGTGTHQPQHF,TGTGCCAGCGGGGGGACAGGGACACATCAGCCCCAGCATTTT
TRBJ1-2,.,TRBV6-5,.,CASNEWVDYGYTF,TGTGCCAGCAACGAGTGGGTGGACTATGGCTACACCTTC
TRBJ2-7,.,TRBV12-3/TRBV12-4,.,CASTFSTRGEQYF,TGTGCCAGCACCTTCAGTACACGGGGGGAGCAGTACTTC
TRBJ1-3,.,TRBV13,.,CASSLARMVSGNTIYF,TGTGCCAGCAGCTTAGCTCGCATGGTCTCTGGAAACACCATATATTTT
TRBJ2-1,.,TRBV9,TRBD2,CASSPLAGGYNEQFF,TGTGCCAGCAGCCCCCTAGCGGGAGGCTACAATGAGCAGTTCTTC
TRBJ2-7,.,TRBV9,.,CASSSSGLNHYEQYF,TGTGCCAGCAGCTCTTCCGGGCTAAACCACTACGAGCAGTACTTC
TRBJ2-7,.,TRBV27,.,CASSREAGAAYEQYF,TGTGCCAGCAGTAGAGAGGCGGGGGCCGCCTACGAGCAGTACTTC
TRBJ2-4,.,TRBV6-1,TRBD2,CASSEAVSAGAGDIQYF,TGTGCCAGCAGTGAAGCGGTTTCGGCGGGAGCGGGGGACATTCAGTACTTC
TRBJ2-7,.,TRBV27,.,CASSLNGQNYEQYF,TGTGCCAGCAGTTTAAATGGACAGAACTACGAGCAGTACTTC
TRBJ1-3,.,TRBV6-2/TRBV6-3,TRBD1,CASSLTGGPGNTIYF,TGTGCCAGCAGTTTGACAGGGGGTCCTGGAAACACCATATATTTT
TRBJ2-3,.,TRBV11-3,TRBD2,CASSLSVAGTKDTQYF,TGTGCCAGCAGCTTATCGGTAGCGGGGACCAAGGATACGCAGTATTTT
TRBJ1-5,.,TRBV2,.,CASSENSYSNQPQHF,TGTGCCAGCAGTGAAAACAGTTATAGCAATCAGCCCCAGCATTTT
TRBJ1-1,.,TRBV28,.,CASSLGSGWTEAFF,TGTGCCAGCAGTTTAGGTTCAGGGTGGACTGAAGCTTTCTTT
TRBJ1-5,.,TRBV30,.,CAWSVGTSGKPQHF,TGTGCCTGGAGTGTTGGGACCTCTGGCAAGCCCCAGCATTTT
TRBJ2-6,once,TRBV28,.,CASSLSGGIIWSGANVLTF,TGTGCCAGCAGTTTATCTGGGGGCATAATTTGGTCTGGGGCCAACGTCCTGACTTTC
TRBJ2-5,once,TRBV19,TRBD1,CASSRTGTGGRETQYF,TGTGCCAGTAGCCGGACCGGGACAGGGGGACGGGAGACCCAGTACTTC
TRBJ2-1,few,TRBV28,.,CASSPSLGSFNEQFF,TGTGCCAGCAGCCCTTCCCTCGGGAGTTTCAATGAGCAGTTCTTC
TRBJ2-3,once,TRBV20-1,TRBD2,CSASWTSGSIEYF,TGCAGTGCTAGTTGGACTAGCGGGAGCATCGAGTATTTT
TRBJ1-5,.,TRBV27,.,CASSFLIDSNQPQHF,TGTGCCAGCAGTTTTCTAATCGACAGCAATCAGCCCCAGCATTTT
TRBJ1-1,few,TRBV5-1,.,CASSLVGLNTEAFF,TGCGCCAGCAGCTTGGTGGGCCTGAACACTGAAGCTTTCTTT
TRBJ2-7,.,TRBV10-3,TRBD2,CAISGTSGSGEQYF,TGTGCCATCAGTGGTACTAGCGGGAGTGGTGAGCAGTACTTC
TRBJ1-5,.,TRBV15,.,CATSRARGSNQPQHF,TGTGCCACCAGCAGAGCTAGGGGGAGCAATCAGCCCCAGCATTTT
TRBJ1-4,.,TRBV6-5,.,CASRTNNNNEKLFF,TGTGCCAGCAGGACTAACAATAATAATGAAAAACTGTTTTTT
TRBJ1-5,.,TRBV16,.,CASSQRYNQPQHF,TGTGCCAGCAGCCAACGATACAATCAGCCCCAGCATTTT